The following is a T cell receptor (beta chain) sequence with its context. This CDR3 comprises 13 residues. V lost 4 bases and J 13 bases, leaving 17 bases between the germline ends. Per the germline V gene, CDR1 is SGHNT and CDR2 is YENEEA. Source study methods: It was from reference gene primer amplification that nucleated cell counts were estimated. Sequencing was performed with immunoSEQ multiplex PCR; in TCRdb, only in-frame clones are kept and a portion is missing. The DNA was the basis for D and trimming; V, J and clone size are from that table. The sample shows 200,000 to 250,000 clones, around 86% of them seen only once. The sample belongs to a study of blood T cell repertoires in COVID-19. Study in general: The United States, Italy and Spain were the sources of the acute and convalescent COVID-19 samples. Nucleic acid was either cDNA or gDNA, and it came from T cells, B-cell-depleted T cells, or PBMCs.

The sequence came from a woman in her thirties who had recovered from COVID-19. The sequenced material came from peripheral blood. J is TRBJ2-1 and V is TRBV11-3; a weak D match, TRBD1 (6 bases). This chain's CDR3 is CASSSGDRTQQFF. The CDR3, as DNA: TGTGCCAGCAGCTCAGGGGACCGGACACAACAGTTCTTC. The full variable domain, rest sourced from reference TRBV11-3 and TRBJ2-1, is EAGVVQSPRYKIIEKKQPVAFWCNPISGHNTLYWYLQNLGQGPELLIRYENEEAVDDSQLPKDRFSAERLKGVDSTLKIQPAELGDSAVYLCASSSGDRTQQFFGPGTRLTVL.